This is a list of T cell receptor beta chains from one sample in a study of early T cells in non-severe SARS-CoV-2 infection. TCRdb re-derived calls from the 5' RACE reads in MiXCR, one entry per CDR3 protein. This sample yields tens of thousands of distinct CDR3 sequences, of which around 9.3% are seen a single time; 20% to 25% belongs to the top ten. Sequencing was carried out using whole blood. The source of these receptors is an adult who was a healthcare worker with PCR-confirmed SARS-CoV-2 infection or an uninfected control (not recorded which). Both conserved end residues are part of each CDR3. D genes are given only for firm matches. Not all rows give a size; the values are once, few, many and, for expanded clones, a class.

>TRBJ2-5|TRBD1|few|TRBV7-9
TGTGCCAGCAGCTTAGGACAGGGGGCGCTTGGAGAGACCCAGTACTTC
CASSLGQGALGETQYF
>TRBJ2-5|.|.|TRBV30
TGTGCCTGGAGTGTTCTGGTAGGGGAAGAGACCCAGTACTTC
CAWSVLVGEETQYF
>TRBJ2-7|.|.|TRBV18
TGTGCCAGCTCACCAACGGACAGACCTTACGAGCAGTACTTC
CASSPTDRPYEQYF
>TRBJ1-1|.|many|TRBV12-3/TRBV12-4
TGTGCCAGCAGCCGACAGGTCTCCAACACTGAAGCTTTCTTT
CASSRQVSNTEAFF
>TRBJ2-2|TRBD2|.|TRBV6-6
TGTGCCAGCAGTTACCGACTAGCACGAGAGACGAACACCGGGGAGCTGTTTTTT
CASSYRLARETNTGELFF
>TRBJ1-6|.|few|TRBV12-3/TRBV12-4
TGTGCCAGCAGTTTATCTGGGTATTCACCCCTCCACTTT
CASSLSGYSPLHF
>TRBJ2-3|.|.|TRBV7-3
TGTGCCAGCAGCTTAGGTGGACTTTCCTCAGATACGCAGTATTTT
CASSLGGLSSDTQYF
>TRBJ2-3|TRBD1|few|TRBV24-1
TGTGCCACCAGTGATCCCCGGGACAGGGGGAAAGGTACGCAGTATTTT
CATSDPRDRGKGTQYF
>TRBJ2-5|.|few|TRBV6-6
TGTGCCAGCAGTTCACCGCAAGAGACCCAGTACTTC
CASSSPQETQYF
>TRBJ2-3|.|few|TRBV5-4
TGTGCCAGCAGCTTGGATGGGAGACACACAGATACGCAGTATTTT
CASSLDGRHTDTQYF
>TRBJ2-1|.|many|TRBV6-6
TGTGCCAGAGAGGAGCAGTTCTTC
CAREEQFF
>TRBJ2-7|.|.|TRBV9
TGTGCCAGCAGCGCCGGCCCTATCGGGGGCGAGCAGTACTTC
CASSAGPIGGEQYF
>TRBJ1-1|TRBD1|.|TRBV7-3
TGTGCCAGCAGCCTAGGGACAGGGGGAAACACTGAAGCTTTCTTT
CASSLGTGGNTEAFF
>TRBJ1-1|TRBD1|few|TRBV9
TGTGCCAGCAGCAACAGGGGTACTGAAGCTTTCTTT
CASSNRGTEAFF
>TRBJ2-7|TRBD1|many|TRBV5-1
TGCGCCAGCACCGGGACAGATTCCTACGAGCAGTACTTC
CASTGTDSYEQYF
>TRBJ2-1|.|.|TRBV7-2
TGTGCCAGCAGCCCTGAAAGGGGTTATCGTGTCTTC
CASSPERGYRVF
>TRBJ2-1|TRBD2|many|TRBV2
TGTGCCAGCAGTGTACGCAGCGGGGAAGGTGAGCAGTTCTTC
CASSVRSGEGEQFF
>TRBJ2-3|TRBD2|.|TRBV4-1
TGCGCCAGCAGCCGCCGACTAGCGGGCATAGATACGCAGTATTTT
CASSRRLAGIDTQYF
>TRBJ2-7|.|many|TRBV18
TGTGCCAGCTCACGATCGACAGGCATCTCCTACGAGCAGTACTTC
CASSRSTGISYEQYF
>TRBJ1-2|TRBD1|many|TRBV11-2
TGTGCCAGCAGCGTCACCGGGACAGGGGGCCGGGGCTACACCTTC
CASSVTGTGGRGYTF
>TRBJ2-3|.|many|TRBV7-9
TGTGCCAGCAGCCCCGGACCGTTCACAGATACGCAGTATTTT
CASSPGPFTDTQYF
>TRBJ1-1|.|many|TRBV7-3
TGTGCCAGCAGCTTAAATTGGGGACATGTTGGAGCTTTCTTT
CASSLNWGHVGAFF
>TRBJ2-7|TRBD1|few|TRBV18
TGTGCCAGCTCACCCGGACAGGGAGTGCAGTACTTC
CASSPGQGVQYF
>TRBJ2-5|.|few|TRBV20-1
TGCAGTGCTAGGGCCCCTAGTGGGTTAGAGACCCAGTACTTC
CSARAPSGLETQYF
>TRBJ1-4|.|many|TRBV15
TGTGCCACCAGCAGAGACGGAGACTCTCTTAATGAAAAACTGTTTTTT
CATSRDGDSLNEKLFF
>TRBJ2-3|.|.|TRBV9
TGTGCCAGCAGCGTAACAGTGACAGATACGCAGTATTTT
CASSVTVTDTQYF
>TRBJ2-2|.|many|TRBV13
TGTGCCAGCGGCTGGAGGGGGAACACCGGGGAGCTGTTTTTT
CASGWRGNTGELFF
>TRBJ2-2|.|few|TRBV18
TGTGCCAGCTCACCTTCTACCCGCCTGGGGGCCTACACCGGGGAGCTGTTTTTT
CASSPSTRLGAYTGELFF
>TRBJ2-2|.|few|TRBV6-1
TGTGCCAGCAGTGAACCCGGCAGGGCAGGCGGGGAGCTGTTTTTT
CASSEPGRAGGELFF
>TRBJ1-4|.|many|TRBV28
TGTGCCAGCAGTTTGCGAGGGCCTAATGAAAAACTGTTTTTT
CASSLRGPNEKLFF
>TRBJ2-7|.|few|TRBV7-4
TGTGCCAGCAGCCACTCCTTTTGGGGCCAGACCTACGAGCAGTACTTC
CASSHSFWGQTYEQYF
>TRBJ1-2|TRBD1|few|TRBV2
TGTGCCAGCAGAGCTGGACAGGGAGTAATCTATGGCTACACCTTC
CASRAGQGVIYGYTF
>TRBJ1-4|.|few|TRBV3-1
TGTGCCAGCCGGAAGGGGACAACCGATGAAAAACTGTTTTTT
CASRKGTTDEKLFF
>TRBJ1-1|.|few|TRBV10-3
TGTGCCATCACCCGGACAGAGAACACTGAAGCTTTCTTT
CAITRTENTEAFF
>TRBJ1-2|TRBD1|many|TRBV20-1
TGCAGTGCTAGACGACTACAGGGGGATGGCTACACCTTC
CSARRLQGDGYTF
>TRBJ2-7|TRBD2|.|TRBV5-1
TGCGCCAGCAGCCTCGGGACTAGCGGGGGGACTGCTTTCTACGAGCAGTACTTC
CASSLGTSGGTAFYEQYF
>TRBJ2-3|TRBD2|few|TRBV5-4
TGTGCCAGCAGACCCGGGGGTAGCGGGACGACAGATACGCAGTATTTT
CASRPGGSGTTDTQYF
>TRBJ2-4|.|.|TRBV20-1
TGCAGTGCTAGGGTACGGAAAGACATTCAGTACTTC
CSARVRKDIQYF
>TRBJ1-1|.|many|TRBV20-1
TGCAGTGCTGAAAGGGGATCGAACACTGAAGCTTTCTTT
CSAERGSNTEAFF
>TRBJ2-3|.|many|TRBV5-1
TGCGCCAGCAGCTTGGACGCCAGGGGGCAGTATTTT
CASSLDARGQYF
>TRBJ1-4|TRBD1|many|TRBV4-1
TGCGCCAGCAGCCAAAATCCGGGACAGCTTAATGAAAAACTGTTTTTT
CASSQNPGQLNEKLFF
>TRBJ1-1|.|few|TRBV6-7
TGTGCCAGCGGACCGGTCGTCGAAGCTTTCTTT
CASGPVVEAFF
>TRBJ1-2|.|few|TRBV4-1
TGCGCCAGCAGCCAAGTAGGGAACTATGGCTACACCTTC
CASSQVGNYGYTF
>TRBJ2-5|.|many|TRBV6-6
TGTGCCAGCAGTCCCGGACTTGCCGGGACCCAGTACTTC
CASSPGLAGTQYF
>TRBJ2-7|.|.|TRBV27
TGTGCCAGCAGTTTATTTTCGGGGCGGGGGCTCTACGAGCAGTACTTC
CASSLFSGRGLYEQYF
>TRBJ1-5|.|.|TRBV18
TGTGCCAGCTCAACTCGGTCCCATCAGCCCCAGCATTTT
CASSTRSHQPQHF
>TRBJ1-5|.|few|TRBV2
TGTGCCAGCAGTGGGGACGGGTCGGGTCAGCCCCAGCATTTT
CASSGDGSGQPQHF
>TRBJ2-7|.|many|TRBV7-8
TGTGCCAGCAGCTTAGCGCCAGGGACCGACTACGAGCAGTACTTC
CASSLAPGTDYEQYF
>TRBJ2-1|TRBD1|many|TRBV29-1
TGCAGCGTTGAGGGGACAGGAAGCTACAATGAGCAGTTCTTC
CSVEGTGSYNEQFF
>TRBJ1-1|.|.|TRBV7-6
TGTGCCAGCAGCTCCATGGGGCCGAACACTGAAGCTTTCTTT
CASSSMGPNTEAFF
>TRBJ2-7|TRBD2|.|TRBV30
TGTGCCTGGAGTCCCTCGGGGGGGCAGTACTTC
CAWSPSGGQYF
>TRBJ1-1|.|.|TRBV7-9
TGTGCCAGCAGCTTAGCGGGGGGGTCGACAGACAAAACTTTCTTT
CASSLAGGSTDKTFF
>TRBJ2-7|.|many|TRBV9
TGTGCCAGCAGCGTAGGAACAGGGCTAAGAGAGCAGTACTTC
CASSVGTGLREQYF
>TRBJ2-5|.|few|TRBV20-1
TGCAGTGCTAGAGTATTTATACGACAAGAGACCCAGTACTTC
CSARVFIRQETQYF
>TRBJ2-4|TRBD2|.|TRBV20-1
TGCAGTGCTATAGCGGGGGGCGAAGCCAAAAACATTCAGTACTTC
CSAIAGGEAKNIQYF
>TRBJ2-3|TRBD2|.|TRBV29-1
TGCAGCGCGAGTAGCGGGGGGCAGTATTTT
CSASSGGQYF
>TRBJ2-2|.|many|TRBV30
TGTGCCTGGAGTCCCGGAGTGGAGACCGGGGAGCTGTTTTTT
CAWSPGVETGELFF
>TRBJ2-6|.|.|TRBV18
TGTGCCAGCTCACCACAGGGCTGGGCTGGGGCCAACGTCCTGACTTTC
CASSPQGWAGANVLTF
>TRBJ2-2|.|many|TRBV3-1
TGTGCCAGCAGCCAAGGAGGGTACACCGGGGAGCTGTTTTTT
CASSQGGYTGELFF